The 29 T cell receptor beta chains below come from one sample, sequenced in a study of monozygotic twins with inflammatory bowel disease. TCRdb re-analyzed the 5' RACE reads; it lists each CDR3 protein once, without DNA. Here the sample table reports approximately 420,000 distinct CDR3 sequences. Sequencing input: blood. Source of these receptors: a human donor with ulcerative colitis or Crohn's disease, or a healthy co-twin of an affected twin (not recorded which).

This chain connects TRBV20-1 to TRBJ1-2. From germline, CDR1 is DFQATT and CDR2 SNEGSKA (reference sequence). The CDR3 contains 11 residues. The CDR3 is CSARTVLGYTF.

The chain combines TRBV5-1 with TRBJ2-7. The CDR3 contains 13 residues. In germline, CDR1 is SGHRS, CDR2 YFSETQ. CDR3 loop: CASSQMNSYEQYF.

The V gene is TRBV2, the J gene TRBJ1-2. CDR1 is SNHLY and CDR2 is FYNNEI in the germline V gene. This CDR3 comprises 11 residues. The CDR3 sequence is CASRRTYGYTF.

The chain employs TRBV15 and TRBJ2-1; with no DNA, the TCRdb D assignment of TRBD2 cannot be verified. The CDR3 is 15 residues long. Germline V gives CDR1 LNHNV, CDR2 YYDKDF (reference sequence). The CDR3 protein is CATSRPLTSGNEQFF. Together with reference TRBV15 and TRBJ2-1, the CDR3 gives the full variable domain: DAMVIQNPRYQVTQFGKPVTLSCSQTLNHNVMYWYQQKSSQAPKLLFHYYDKDFNNEADTPDNFQSRRPNTSFCFLDIRSPGLGDTAMYLCATSRPLTSGNEQFFGPGTRLTVL.

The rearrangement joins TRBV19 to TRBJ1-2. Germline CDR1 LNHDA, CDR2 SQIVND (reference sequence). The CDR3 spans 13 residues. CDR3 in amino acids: CASSIIRTNGYTF.

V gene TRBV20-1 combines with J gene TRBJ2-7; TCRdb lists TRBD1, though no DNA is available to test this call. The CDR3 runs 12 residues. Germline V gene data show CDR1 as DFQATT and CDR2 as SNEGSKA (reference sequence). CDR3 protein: CSARGTGPIQYF.

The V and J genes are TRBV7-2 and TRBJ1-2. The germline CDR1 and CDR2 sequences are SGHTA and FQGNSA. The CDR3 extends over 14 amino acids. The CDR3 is CASSLDPGPYGYTF.

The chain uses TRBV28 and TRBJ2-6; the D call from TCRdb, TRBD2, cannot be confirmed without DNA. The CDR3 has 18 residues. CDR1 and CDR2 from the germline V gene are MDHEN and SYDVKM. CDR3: CASSFVGLGLSGANVLTF.

The CDR3 is CASSARSGRAIEQFF. The chain carries TRBV9 and TRBJ2-1; no DNA is available, so the TRBD2 call from TCRdb remains unchecked. Per germline, CDR1 SGDLS and CDR2 YYNGEE. The CDR3 totals 15 residues.

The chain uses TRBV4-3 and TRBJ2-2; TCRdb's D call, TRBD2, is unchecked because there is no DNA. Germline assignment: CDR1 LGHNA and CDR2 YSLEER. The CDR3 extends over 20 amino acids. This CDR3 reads CASSPTLPGTSGSRAGELFF.

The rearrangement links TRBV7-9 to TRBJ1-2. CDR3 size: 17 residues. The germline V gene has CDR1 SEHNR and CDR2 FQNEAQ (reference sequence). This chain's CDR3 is CASSLAVGELLNYGYTF.

CDR3 sequence: CASSLGQGINEKLFF. This chain links TRBV5-1 with TRBJ1-4; TCRdb returns TRBD1, unconfirmable since there is no DNA. The CDR3 is 15 residues long. Germline V lookup: CDR1 SGHRS, CDR2 YFSETQ.

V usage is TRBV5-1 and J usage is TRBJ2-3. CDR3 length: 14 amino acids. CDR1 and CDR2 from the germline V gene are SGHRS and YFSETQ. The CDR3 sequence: CASSLGVATDTQYF. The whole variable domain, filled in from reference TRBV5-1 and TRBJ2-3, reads KAGVTQTPRYLIKTRGQQVTLSCSPISGHRSVSWYQQTPGQGLQFLFEYFSETQRNKGNFPGRFSGRQFSNSRSEMNVSTLELGDSALYLCASSLGVATDTQYFGPGTRLTVL.

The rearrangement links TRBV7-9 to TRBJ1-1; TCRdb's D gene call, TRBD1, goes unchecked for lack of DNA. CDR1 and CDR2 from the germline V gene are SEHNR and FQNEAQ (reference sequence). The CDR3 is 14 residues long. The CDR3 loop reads CASSVQGGNTEAFF.

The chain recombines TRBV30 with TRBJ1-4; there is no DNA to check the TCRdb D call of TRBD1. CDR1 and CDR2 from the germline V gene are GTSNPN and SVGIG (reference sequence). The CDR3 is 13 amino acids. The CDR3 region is CACQDALNEKLFF.

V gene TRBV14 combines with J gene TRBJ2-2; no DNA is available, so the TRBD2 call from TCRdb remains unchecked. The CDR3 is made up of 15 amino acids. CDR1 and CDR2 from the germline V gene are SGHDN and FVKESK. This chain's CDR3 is CASSKLAGVTGELFF. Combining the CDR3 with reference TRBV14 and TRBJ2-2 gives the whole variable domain EAGVTQFPSHSVIEKGQTVTLRCDPISGHDNLYWYRRVMGKEIKFLLHFVKESKQDESGMPNNRFLAERTGGTYSTLKVQPAELEDSGVYFCASSKLAGVTGELFFGEGSRLTVL.

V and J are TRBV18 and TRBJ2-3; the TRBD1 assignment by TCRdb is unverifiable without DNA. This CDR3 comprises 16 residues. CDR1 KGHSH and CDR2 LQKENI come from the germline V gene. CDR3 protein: CASSPQGRPRTDTQYF. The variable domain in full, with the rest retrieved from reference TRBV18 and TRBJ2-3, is NAGVMQNPRHLVRRRGQEARLRCSPMKGHSHVYWYRQLPEEGLKFMVYLQKENIIDESGMPKERFSAEFPKEGPSILRIQQVVRGDSAAYFCASSPQGRPRTDTQYFGPGTRLTVL.

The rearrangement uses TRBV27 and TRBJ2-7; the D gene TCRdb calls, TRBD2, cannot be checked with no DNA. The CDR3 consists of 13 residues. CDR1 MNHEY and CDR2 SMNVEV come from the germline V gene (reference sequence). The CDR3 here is CASREGLGSEQYF.

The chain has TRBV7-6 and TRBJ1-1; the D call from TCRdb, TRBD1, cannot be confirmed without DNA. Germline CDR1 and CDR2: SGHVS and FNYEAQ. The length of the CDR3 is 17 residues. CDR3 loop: CASSLRSGQGIATEAFF. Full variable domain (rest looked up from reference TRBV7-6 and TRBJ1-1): GAGVSQSPRYKVTKRGQDVALRCDPISGHVSLYWYRQALGQGPEFLTYFNYEAQQDKSGLPNDRFSAERPEGSISTLTIQRTEQRDSAMYRCASSLRSGQGIATEAFFGQGTRLTVV.

CDR3 in amino acids: CASSPEDRLTGELFF. The chain is built from TRBV5-1 and TRBJ2-2; TCRdb selects TRBD1, and the lack of DNA leaves this call unchecked. The CDR3 runs 15 residues. The germline V gene has CDR1 SGHRS and CDR2 YFSETQ.

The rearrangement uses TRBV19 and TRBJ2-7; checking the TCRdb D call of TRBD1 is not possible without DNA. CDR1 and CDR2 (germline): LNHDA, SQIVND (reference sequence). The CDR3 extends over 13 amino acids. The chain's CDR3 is CASSIQGAGEQYF.

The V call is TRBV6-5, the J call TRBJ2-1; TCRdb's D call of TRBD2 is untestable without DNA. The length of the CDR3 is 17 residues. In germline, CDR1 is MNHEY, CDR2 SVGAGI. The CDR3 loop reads CASSYSPLAGLYNEQFF.

CDR3 sequence: CASSKLGSRPPQHF. This chain connects TRBV21-1 to TRBJ1-5; the TRBD1 assignment by TCRdb is unverifiable without DNA. TRBV21-1 is listed as a pseudogene. The CDR3 loop spans 14 amino acids.

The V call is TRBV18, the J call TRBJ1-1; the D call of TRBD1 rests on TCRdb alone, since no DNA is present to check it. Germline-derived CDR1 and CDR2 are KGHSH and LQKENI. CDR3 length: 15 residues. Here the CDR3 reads CASSPGTGLGTEAFF.

This CDR3 reads CASSYSAGEKLFF. This chain joins TRBV6-6 and TRBJ1-4; TCRdb's assignment of TRBD1 cannot be checked, as there is no DNA. CDR3 length: 13 residues. Germline V gives CDR1 MNHNY, CDR2 SVGAGI (reference sequence).

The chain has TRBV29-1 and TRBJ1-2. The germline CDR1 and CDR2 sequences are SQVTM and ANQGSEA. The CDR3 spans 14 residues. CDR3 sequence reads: CSVGGGQRDYGYTF.

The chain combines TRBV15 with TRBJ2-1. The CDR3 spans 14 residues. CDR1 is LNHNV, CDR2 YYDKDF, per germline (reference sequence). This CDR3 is CATSRTDWRNEQFF.

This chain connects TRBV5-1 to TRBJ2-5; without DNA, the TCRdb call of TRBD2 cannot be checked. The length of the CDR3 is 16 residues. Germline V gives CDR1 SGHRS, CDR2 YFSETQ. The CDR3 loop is CASASSGGPTQETQYF.

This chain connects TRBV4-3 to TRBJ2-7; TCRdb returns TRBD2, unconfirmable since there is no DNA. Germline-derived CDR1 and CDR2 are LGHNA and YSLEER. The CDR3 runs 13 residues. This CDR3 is CASSQDLEDSQYF.